A single sample is the source of the 17 T cell receptor beta chains below, sequenced in a study of blood T cells in healthy people across ages. It was with a sample-barcoded 5' primer and a J-beta primer mix that a second PCR of about 6 to 12 cycles was run. Using its own MiXCR run on the 5' RACE reads, TCRdb lists one record per CDR3 protein. Of hundreds of thousands of distinct CDR3 sequences in the sample, about 28% were seen once. The material sequenced was blood. The receptors derive from a woman older than 75 in good health.

This clonotype appeared many times. The chain uses TRBV20-1 and TRBJ2-3, with 8 bases aligning to TRBD2. The germline V gene has CDR1 DFQATT and CDR2 SNEGSKA (reference sequence). The CDR3 runs to 15 residues. V lost 5 bases and J lost 2; bases outside the gene matches: 9. This chain's CDR3 is CSAPVGGGYTDTQYF. The DNA for the CDR3 is TGCAGTGCTCCCGTGGGCGGGGGGTACACAGATACGCAGTATTTT.

This clonotype has more than one count but fewer than ten. The rearrangement joins TRBV21-1 to TRBJ2-5; the DNA was not compared with TRBD1, the D call given in the table. TRBV21-1 constitutes a pseudogene. CDR3 length: 17 residues. The CDR3 nucleotides are TGTGCCAGCAGCAAAGCGCGGACAGGGAGGGGTTCAGAGACCCAGTACTTC. Residues: CASSKARTGRGSETQYF.

This clonotype was found many times. For the CDR3, the DNA is TGTGCCACCAGCAGACGAGGGAATGAAAAACTGTTTTTT. Translating it yields CATSRRGNEKLFF. The chain has TRBV15 and TRBJ1-4; D gene uncertain. The CDR3 runs to 13 residues. V was cut by 2 bases and J by 5 bases, with 6 bases left in between. Germline V CDR1 and CDR2: LNHNV, YYDKDF (reference sequence).

Comments on this clonotype: Being one base from a much bigger clone, this may be a read error. It is likely a read error, because the conserved phenylalanine at the end of the CDR3 is missing. V is TRBV20-1 and J is TRBJ2-1; TRBD2 matches at 10 bases. This CDR3 is 15 amino acids long. V lost 0 bases and J lost 7; bases outside the gene matches: 6. CDR1 and CDR2 from the germline V gene are DFQATT and SNEGSKA (reference sequence). The CDR3 DNA reads TGCAGTGCTAGAGATCGAATAGCGGGGGGAAATGAGCAGTTCTGC. It yields the protein CSARDRIAGGNEQFC.

On this clonotype: This may stem from a read error, because a much larger clone lies one nucleotide away. The J gene is TRBJ2-7, the V gene TRBV24-1, with D uncertain. The CDR3 is 13 residues long. The V gene's germline CDR1 is KGHDR and CDR2 SFDVKD. The CDR3 nucleotides are TGTGCCACCAGGATAACAGAGGCCTACGAGCACTACTTC. Translated: CATRITEAYEHYF.

The chain carries TRBV20-1 and TRBJ2-6; the D call may be TRBD1 or TRBD2 (5 bases each). The CDR3 loop spans 16 amino acids. Trimming took off 1 base at V and 2 bases at J, with 12 bases between the two ends. Germline CDR1 DFQATT, CDR2 SNEGSKA (reference sequence). The CDR3 DNA is TGCAGTGCTAGAGCGATAAGGGACCCTGGGGCCAACGTCCTGACTTTC. Encoded protein: CSARAIRDPGANVLTF.

As DNA, the CDR3 is TGTGCCAGTATCGGAACAGGGGCTGGCGGCTACACCTTC. It is translated as CASIGTGAGGYTF. The V and J genes are TRBV19 and TRBJ1-2, with 7 nucleotides matching TRBD1. J was trimmed by 8 bases and V by 7 bases; bases with no gene match: 10. Germline values: CDR1 LNHDA, CDR2 SQIVND (reference sequence). This CDR3 is built from 13 residues.

As for this clonotype: This clone may be a read error of a much larger clone one base away. J is TRBJ2-5 and V is TRBV7-2; D tentatively fits TRBD1 or TRBD2 (5 bases each). The DNA end favors TRBJ2-7, so the J call may be wrong. CDR1 and CDR2 from the germline V gene are SGHTA and FQGNSA. The CDR3 is 13 residues long. CDR3 nucleotide sequence: TGTGCCAGCAGCTTAGTAGGGACGACCGAGCAGTACTTC. It specifies CASSLVGTTEQYF.

This clonotype was recorded a few times. V is TRBV3-1 and J is TRBJ2-7; tentative D call: TRBD1 (5 bases). V was pared by 0 bases and J by 7 bases, with 22 bases between. Germline assignment: CDR1 LGHDT and CDR2 YNNKEL (reference sequence). There are 17 residues in the CDR3. The CDR3 protein is CASSQDVTRVPEGEQYF. DNA of the CDR3: TGTGCCAGCAGCCAAGATGTTACCAGGGTTCCTGAAGGGGAGCAGTACTTC.

This clonotype has a count of ten or more. CDR3 DNA sequence: TGCGCCAGCAGCTTGACAGACAGGAATAATTCACCCCTCCACTTT. Amino acid sequence: CASSLTDRNNSPLHF. The chain couples TRBV5-1 to TRBJ1-6; tentative D call: TRBD1 (6 bases). CDR1 is SGHRS and CDR2 is YFSETQ in the germline V gene. This CDR3 is built from 15 residues. Trimming took 1 base from V and 5 from J, leaving 10 bases between them.

The CDR3 DNA follows: TGTGCCAGCAGTGAAGGTTTACAGCGATATGGCTACACCTTC. It yields the protein CASSEGLQRYGYTF. This sequence joins TRBV2 and TRBJ1-2; D gene uncertain. Germline V gives CDR1 SNHLY, CDR2 FYNNEI. This CDR3 region has 14 residues. The V end was cut by 1 base, the J end by 5 bases, with 11 bases between.

This clonotype occurred a few times. A read error may be the cause here, since a much bigger clone is one base away. The CDR3 sequence is CASSLTPVAGGADTQYF. In DNA, the CDR3 is TGTGCCAGCAGCTTGACTCCCGTAGCGGGGGGCGCAGATACGCAGTATTTT. The V and J genes are TRBV5-5 and TRBJ2-3, with TRBD2 matching 10 bases. The CDR3 sequence is 17 residues long. V was pared by 1 base and J by 4 bases, with 9 bases of the junction left unmatched. From germline, CDR1 is SGHKS and CDR2 YYEKEE (reference sequence).

This clonotype was recorded a few times. The gene calls are TRBV11-3 and TRBJ2-7, with 7 bases matching TRBD1. Looked up from germline, CDR1 is SGHNT and CDR2 is YENEEA. The CDR3 runs to 21 residues. After removal of 2 bases from V and 3 bases from J, the junction contained 25 bases not matched to a gene. CDR3 DNA: TGTGCCAGCAGCTTATACCCCCCTGGGCTAGGGACAGAACACTCCTACTACGAGCAGTACTTC. Its protein is CASSLYPPGLGTEHSYYEQYF.

This clonotype appeared many times. This chain links TRBV7-9 with TRBJ2-5, with 8 bases matching TRBD1. J was trimmed by 3 bases and V by 5 bases; bases with no gene match: 11. Germline-derived CDR1 and CDR2 are SEHNR and FQNEAQ (reference sequence). This CDR3 has 16 amino acids. CDR3 nucleotide sequence: TGTGCCAGCAGCCCAGGCCCCGGACAGGGAAAAGAGACCCAGTACTTC. Amino acids: CASSPGPGQGKETQYF.

A note on this clonotype: One end of the junction fails to match germline, which may point to a read error. The chain has TRBV3-1 and TRBJ1-6, with a possible D match to TRBD1 (6 bases). Germline values: CDR1 LGHDT, CDR2 YNNKEL (reference sequence). This CDR3 has 16 amino acids. DNA for the CDR3: TGTGCCGGCAGCCACAGGCCCGGACAGAATAATTCACCCCTCCACTTT. This encodes CAGSHRPGQNNSPLHF.

This clonotype was found many times. The chain carries TRBV12-3 or TRBV12-4 and TRBJ2-3, with D perhaps assigned TRBD1 or TRBD2 (7 bases each). The length of the CDR3 is 17 residues. Trimming took 4 bases from V and 2 from J, leaving 19 bases between them. This CDR3 is CASSSQGGRRSTDTQYF. The CDR3 DNA is TGTGCCAGCAGTTCCCAGGGGGGGCGGAGGTCCACAGATACGCAGTATTTT.

Concerning this clonotype itself: A much bigger clone sits one base away, suggesting this may be a read error. The chain recombines TRBV11-2 with TRBJ2-5, with 7 positions matching TRBD2. Germline CDR1 reads SGHAT; CDR2 reads FQNNGV. The length of the CDR3 is 16 residues. Germline trimming cut 5 bases from V and 2 bases from J; bases unmatched to any gene: 11. DNA of the CDR3: TGTGCCAGCAGCGCAGGGAGTGTGGGGGGGCAAGAGACCCAGTACTTC. It is translated as CASSAGSVGGQETQYF.